This TCR beta chain was identified in a study of human T cells and chemical hapten exposure. Notes on the study in general: Relative to control repertoires, expanded TCRs gave rise to significantly more large CDR3 similarity clusters.

This sample's time point: patch test 3, about 24 weeks after DPC sensitization. The treatment was: therapeutic diphenylcyclopropenone sensitization with weekly scalp DPC. Blood draws preceded each patch test application. Participating donors were patients with alopecia, aged 18 to 70 years, considered appropriate candidates for DPC. The CDR3 has 13 residues. Germline CDR1 reads ENHRY; CDR2 reads SYGVKD. Trimming pared 6 bases from V and 2 bases from J, leaving 7 bases between. MiXCR, run by TCRdb on the RACE reads, gives a single entry per CDR3 protein. The table includes 210,000 or so distinct CDR3 sequences, approximately 24% detected once. For this clonotype: Its antigen is undetermined.

The sample in question was whole blood, obtained in connection with sensitization to the hapten diphenylcyclopropenone (DPC). This chain links TRBV10-3 with TRBJ2-2; unclear D gene. This TCR was recovered from a woman aged 35 to 49 with alopecia areata. Some clones in this sample may be carry-over from other donors' samples. Written as DNA, the CDR3 is TGTGCCATCAGGGCCATTAACACCGGGGAGCTGTTTTTT. Its translation is CAIRAINTGELFF.